Sequencing of this TCR beta chain was carried out in a study of response to subunit inactivated influenza vaccine. Per germline, CDR1 SGHAT and CDR2 FQNNGV. Trimming shortened V by 1 base and J by 4 bases, and 10 bases separated the two germline ends. CDR3 length: 14 amino acids. Each CDR3 protein is one row after TCRdb ran MiXCR on the RT-PCR reads. In the table there are about 570,000 distinct CDR3 sequences, approximately 10% of which are singletons. This clonotype occurred many times. These data are also associated with another study on T cells expressing NK-cell markers. That source notes: UMIs accompanied the 5'RACE template switching by which TCR beta cDNA was made. Sorted T-cell subsets CD3+CD56+NKG2C+, CD3+CD56+NKG2C- and CD3+CD56-NKG2C+ were TCR beta-sequenced. Seven of the eight sequenced donors were classified as HCMV-seropositive, and one was classified as seronegative. Six of the donors carried dominant NKG2C+ clonotypes that took up roughly 1.0-8% of their CD8+ T cells.

The material sequenced was PBMCs from blood, taken on the day of vaccination. This TCR came from a man over 45 who received an inactivated influenza vaccine. The chain is built from TRBV11-2 and TRBJ2-5; tentatively, D is TRBD2 (5 bases). CDR3 in DNA: TGTGCCAGCAGCTTAGGAGCGGCGATAGAGACCCAGTACTTC. Protein sequence: CASSLGAAIETQYF.